The T cell receptor (beta chain) described here comes from a study of Ad26.COV2.S vaccination and SARS-CoV-2 variants (dated by TCRdb to the early 2020s). Notes on the research overall: Vaccine-arm donors were drawn from COV1001, a multicentre, randomized, double-blind, placebo-controlled phase I-IIa trial of Ad26.COV2.S in healthy adults. Dosing of Ad26.COV2.S was intramuscular, at either 5x10^10 or 1x10^11 viral particles, delivered as one shot or as two shots spaced 56 days apart. TCRbeta repertoire sequencing was used to assess the specificity and breadth of SARS-CoV-2-reactive T cell receptors after Ad26.COV2.S vaccination. The TCR-sequenced set comprised around 30 samples: some 20 Ad26.COV2.S vaccine recipients, 5 placebo recipients and 8 SARS-CoV-2 convalescent individuals. Participants in the trial were split at random into five groups of five each, receiving low-dose or high-dose Ad26.COV2.S once or twice, or else placebo on both occasions. Investigators remained blinded to trial group allocation during experiments and outcome assessment. What the work shows at the level of the full study, not this receptor alone: After vaccination, spike-specific CD8+ and CD4+ T cell responses were reported to show substantial breadth. The study lacked the statistical power to compare responses across vaccine doses or regimens. Compared with placebo recipients, Ad26.COV2.S recipients showed higher spike-specific TCR breadth (P = 0.0014). The authors noted that the TCR breadth and depth analyses may have underestimated total T cell responses. Vaccine and placebo recipients had similar non-spike TCR breadth, a finding consistent with the vaccine containing only spike.

What the treatment or condition label conveys for this sample: 15 to 20 received Ad26.COV2.S at low or high dose, single or two shots; about 5 received placebo; per-sample allocation not given. For vaccine and placebo recipients, the sequenced repertoires came from samples collected on day 63 after the first injection. In Cohort 1b, 25 adults aged 18-55 years were enrolled at a single site in Boston, USA, between 29 July and 7 August 2020. Ad26.COV2.S was a replication-incompetent adenovirus type 26 vector expressing a prefusion-stabilized SARS-CoV-2 spike protein from the original Wuhan strain. The immunoSEQ Assay was used to sequence TCRbeta CDR3 regions. After extraction, genomic DNA underwent amplification by bias-controlled multiplex PCR, followed by high-throughput sequencing. The authors processed their data as follows. Collapsing and filtering of sequences were performed to quantify the absolute abundance of each unique TCRbeta CDR3 region. T cell fraction was estimated by normalizing TCRbeta template counts to usable DNA, with usable DNA measured through amplification of reference genes found in all nucleated cells. Repertoire TCRs were annotated as SARS-CoV-2-specific by exact matching of V gene, CDR3 amino acid sequence and J gene to a known reactive TCR set. The reference SARS-CoV-2 TCR set was derived from MIRA and filtered for enrichment in COVID-19-positive ImmuneCODE repertoires, a step that removed public or cross-reactive TCRs. Using the MIRA antigens, annotated TCRs were further analysed by specific ORF or by position within an ORF. Breadth was defined as the number of annotated unique rearrangements divided by the total number of unique productive rearrangements, and depth was defined as the summed frequency of the annotated unique rearrangements. Two-sided Wilcoxon rank-sum tests were used to compare TCR breadth between groups. The clones in this table, taken by TCRdb from immuneACCESS, are in-frame only. Not every clone is retained; where verified, under half of the shortfall comes from an unresolved V gene, and the cause of the rest is unknown. V, J and clone size reflect that table, while D and trimming were determined from the DNA. Counted in this sample were 400,000 to 450,000 clones; roughly 90% of them appeared once. The ten top clones hold more than 9% of the sample.

In the case of this clone: Its antigen is unknown. Base qualities are missing; no much larger clone stands one base away.

Counted from cysteine to phenylalanine, this CDR3 has 12 amino acids. Only the CDR3 DNA stays, 36 bases, in frame from base 1. At the junction V is shortened by 6 bases and J by 8 bases, with 13 bases in between. This chain joins TRBV12-3 or TRBV12-4 to TRBJ1-2; matching of 5 bases hints at TRBD1 as the D gene. The clonotype was recovered from a person aged 18-60 years who received the Ad26.COV2.S COVID-19 vaccine or a placebo. The sequences come from peripheral blood, collected in a trial of Ad26.COV2.S vaccine versus placebo. The DNA sequence is TGTGCCAGCAGCTACAGGCCGGGAGGCTACACCTTC. It specifies CASSYRPGGYTF.